The 10 T cell receptor beta chains below come from one sample, sequenced in a study of CD8+CD57+ T cells in acquired aplastic anemia. For CDR3 and TCR beta VDJ profiling, genomic DNA was the template used. TCRdb called the reads again in MiXCR, with one record for every CDR3 protein. In the table there are under 200,000 distinct CDR3 sequences, around 52% of which are singletons. All patients picked for sequencing had shown, by flow cytometry, an expansion of CD8+CD57+ cells. Sequencing was performed on sorted CD4+, CD8+, or CD8+CD57+ T cells (not recorded which) from PBMCs. The receptors were sampled from a human donor with aplastic anemia.

This clonotype was counted ten times or more. The chain has TRBV12-3 or TRBV12-4 and TRBJ2-1; TRBD2 agrees at 7 bases. V shed 1 base and J 7 bases; nucleotides not matched to a gene: 13. The CDR3 sequence is 17 residues long. DNA for the CDR3: TGTGCCAGCAGTTTAGTAGCGGGTACGGTGGAAAGGAATGAGCAGTTCTTC. Residues: CASSLVAGTVERNEQFF.

The chain uses TRBV5-1 and TRBJ2-7; TRBD2 aligns across 7 bases. This CDR3 contains 18 residues. Trimming took 2 bases from V and 6 from J; bases not matched to a gene: 20. Per germline, CDR1 SGHRS and CDR2 YFSETQ. The CDR3 loop reads CASSFRPSGNELGGEQYF. CDR3 bases: TGCGCCAGCAGCTTTCGTCCTAGCGGTAACGAGCTGGGCGGCGAGCAGTACTTC.

This clonotype has only a few counts. This sequence joins TRBV10-3 and TRBJ1-5, with 12 bases lining up with TRBD1. V trimming: 4 bases; J trimming: 5 bases; junction bases outside the gene matches: 3. In germline, CDR1 is ENHRY, CDR2 SYGVKD. CDR3 length: 15 amino acids. The CDR3 protein is CAISGGTGGDQPQHF. The CDR3 nucleotides read TGTGCCATCAGTGGTGGGACAGGGGGCGATCAGCCCCAGCATTTT.

The sample holds many counts of this clonotype. The chain employs TRBV12-3 or TRBV12-4 and TRBJ1-2; D not certain. The CDR3 has 17 amino acids. Trimming cost V 6 bases and J 0 bases, with 20 bases left between them. This chain's CDR3 is CASRRHSGLSANYGYTF. The CDR3 DNA sequence: TGTGCCAGCAGGAGGCACAGCGGCCTATCAGCTAACTATGGCTACACCTTC.

The chain is built from TRBV9 and TRBJ2-5; TRBD1 matches at 9 bases. The CDR3 loop spans 16 amino acids. J was trimmed by 1 base and V by 0 bases; bases with no gene match: 4. From germline, CDR1 is SGDLS and CDR2 YYNGEE. The CDR3 protein is CASSVGGQGTQETQYF. DNA of the CDR3: TGTGCCAGCAGCGTAGGAGGACAGGGGACCCAAGAGACCCAGTACTTC. The whole variable domain, remainder taken from reference TRBV9 and TRBJ2-5, is DSGVTQTPKHLITATGQRVTLRCSPRSGDLSVYWYQQSLDQGLQFLIQYYNGEERAKGNILERFSAQQFPDLHSELNLSSLELGDSALYFCASSVGGQGTQETQYFGPGTRLLVL.

The CDR3 loop reads CASSGISEAFF. CDR3 DNA sequence: TGTGCCAGCAGCGGAATCTCTGAAGCTTTCTTT. The chain couples TRBV9 to TRBJ1-1; D gene ambiguous. Germline-derived CDR1 and CDR2 are SGDLS and YYNGEE. Deletions cut 3 bases from V and 6 bases from J, with 6 bases between. The CDR3 is 11 amino acids. The full variable domain, with the rest looked up from reference TRBV9 and TRBJ1-1, is DSGVTQTPKHLITATGQRVTLRCSPRSGDLSVYWYQQSLDQGLQFLIQYYNGEERAKGNILERFSAQQFPDLHSELNLSSLELGDSALYFCASSGISEAFFGQGTRLTVV.

As regards this clonotype: The junction does not match germline at one end; this may be a read error. J is TRBJ1-1 and V is TRBV20-1; D gene unclear. There are 13 residues in the CDR3. Germline CDR1 is DFQATT and CDR2 is SNEGSKA (reference sequence). CDR3 in amino acids: CGASGRLNTVAFF. The CDR3, as DNA: TGCGGTGCTAGCGGACGATTGAACACTGTAGCTTTCTTT.

The sample holds a few counts of this clonotype. A much larger clonotype is one base distant, so this may be a read error. In nucleotides, the CDR3 is TGCGCCAGCAGCCAAGAAGGATGGGACGACCAGTACTTC. Protein: CASSQEGWDDQYF. The V gene is TRBV4-3, the J gene TRBJ2-7, with D possibly called TRBD1 or TRBD2 (5 bases each). Germline assignment: CDR1 LGHNA and CDR2 YSLEER. The CDR3 has 13 amino acids.

This clonotype showed up many times. This chain connects TRBV9 to TRBJ2-5; no firm D call. V lost 3 bases and J lost 2, with 11 bases in between. Germline CDR1 reads SGDLS; CDR2 reads YYNGEE. This CDR3 contains 14 residues. The DNA of the CDR3 is TGTGCCAGCAGCGCTACAAGTAGTCAAGAGACCCAGTACTTC. Encoded protein: CASSATSSQETQYF.

This clonotype came up many times. The chain couples TRBV7-8 to TRBJ2-7, with TRBD1 matching 10 bases. This CDR3 comprises 14 residues. Trimming at V came to 3 bases and at J to 2 bases, leaving 1 base not matched to a gene. Per germline, CDR1 SGHVS and CDR2 FQNEAQ. CDR3 sequence reads: CASSFGTGAYEQYF. CDR3 sequence (DNA): TGTGCCAGCAGCTTCGGGACAGGGGCCTACGAGCAGTACTTC.